The clone carrying this T cell receptor beta chain occurred once. Per germline, CDR1 MNHEY and CDR2 SVGAGI. This CDR3 has 14 residues. The V end was cut by 6 bases, the J end by 4 bases, with 12 bases between. Original processing notes: Reference gene primer amplification gave nucleated cell count estimates. The data were produced by immunoSEQ multiplex PCR, yet TCRdb's version contains in-frame clones alone and is incomplete. V, J and clone size are those of that table, while D and trimming were read from the DNA. The sample consists of roughly 40,000 clones, about four fifths of them appearing once. This entry comes from a study of blood T cell repertoires in COVID-19. Study-level background: T cells, B-cell-depleted T cells, or PBMCs provided the cDNA or gDNA that served as material.

The receptor's source is a man aged 65 to 79 with acute or convalescent COVID-19. V gene TRBV6-5 combines with J gene TRBJ1-4; a weak D match, TRBD1 (6 bases). Sequencing used peripheral blood. The CDR3, as DNA: TGTGCCAGCAGGGGGACAAGATTTAATGAAAAACTGTTTTTT. Protein sequence: CASRGTRFNEKLFF.